The rows below give T cell receptor beta chains drawn from one sample of a study of CD8 T cells in ankylosing spondylitis. From the 5' RACE reads, TCRdb called clonotypes with MiXCR, one entry per CDR3 protein. The table shows about 500,000 distinct CDR3 sequences, with about 13% occurring only once. The sequenced sample was blood, either unsorted or a sorted T cell fraction (not recorded which). These receptors all come from a male donor with ankylosing spondylitis. Both conserved end residues are part of each CDR3.

>TRBV14|TRBJ1-5
CARHSTNQPQHF
>TRBV2|TRBJ1-1
CASSVNGQGAPNTEAFF
>TRBV4-2|TRBJ2-3
CASSQKGQSLHTQYF
>TRBV12-3/TRBV12-4|TRBJ1-1
CASSSYRGEAFF
>TRBV5-1|TRBJ2-1
CASSLGGHEGLRNEQFF
>TRBV27|TRBJ2-3
CASSLSPVRTRGDTQYF
>TRBV5-1|TRBJ1-1
CASSLRQVGTEAFF
>TRBV19|TRBJ1-5
CASAGSGNQPQHF
>TRBV15|TRBJ1-5
CATSTRSTHGNQPQHF
>TRBV9|TRBJ2-1
CASSVGNTGYSYNEQFF
>TRBV12-3/TRBV12-4|TRBJ2-3
CASSTVTDTQYF
>TRBV5-1|TRBJ2-7
CASSLAFGTALSDEQYF
>TRBV10-3|TRBJ2-3
CAISASGLGTDTQYF
>TRBV12-3/TRBV12-4|TRBJ1-5
CASSLTLSNQPQHF
>TRBV10-1|TRBJ2-3
CASSSQGTDTQYF
>TRBV7-2|TRBJ1-6
CASSAGTGGNSPLHF
>TRBV7-2|TRBJ1-3
CASSSGQGGNTIYF
>TRBV2|TRBJ2-5
CATSAGLQETQYF
>TRBV20-1|TRBJ1-2
CSANLEGRYQGGYGYTF
>TRBV5-1|TRBJ1-2
CASSWGTEFYGYTF
>TRBV10-3|TRBJ2-4
CAISDTGVREDKNIQYF
>TRBV20-1|TRBJ1-4
CSARWGGNEKLFF
>TRBV2|TRBJ1-2
CASSGTGTGYTF
>TRBV20-1|TRBJ2-2
CSAVSETGETGELFF
>TRBV10-3|TRBJ2-5
CAISGLAGVQETQYF
>TRBV5-1|TRBJ1-2
CASSLDPTYGYTF
>TRBV12-3/TRBV12-4|TRBJ1-2
CASSTPGQGGYTF
>TRBV19|TRBJ1-4
CASSSATGANEKLFF
>TRBV27|TRBJ2-3
CASSLGTSGMATDTQYF
>TRBV10-3|TRBJ1-2
CAISVQGDTIYGYTF
>TRBV4-1|TRBJ1-3
CASRSGQFGNTIYF
>TRBV7-9|TRBJ1-4
CASSLQGNEKLFF
>TRBV24-1|TRBJ2-5
CATSDTSGSPIIRETQYF